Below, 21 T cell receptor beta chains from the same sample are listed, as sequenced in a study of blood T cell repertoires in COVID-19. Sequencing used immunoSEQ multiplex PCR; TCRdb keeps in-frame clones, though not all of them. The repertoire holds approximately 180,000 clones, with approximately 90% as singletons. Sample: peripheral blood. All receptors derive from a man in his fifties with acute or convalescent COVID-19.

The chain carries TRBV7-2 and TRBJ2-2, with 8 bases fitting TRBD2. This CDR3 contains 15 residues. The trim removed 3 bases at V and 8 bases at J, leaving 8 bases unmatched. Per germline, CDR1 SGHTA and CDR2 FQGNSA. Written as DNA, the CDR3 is TGTGCCAGCAGCTTTAGGCGGGGGGCGGATGGGGAGCTGTTTTTT. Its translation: CASSFRRGADGELFF. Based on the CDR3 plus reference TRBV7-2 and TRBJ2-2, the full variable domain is GAGVSQSPSNKVTEKGKDVELRCDPISGHTALYWYRQSLGQGLEFLIYFQGNSAPDKSGLPSDRFSAERTGGSVSTLTIQRTQQEDSAVYLCASSFRRGADGELFFGEGSRLTVL.

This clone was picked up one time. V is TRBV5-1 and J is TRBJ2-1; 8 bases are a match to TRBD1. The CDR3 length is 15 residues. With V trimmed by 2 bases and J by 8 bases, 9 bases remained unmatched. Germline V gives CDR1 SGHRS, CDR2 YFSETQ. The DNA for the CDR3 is TGCGCCAGCAGCTTTGGACAGGGTCTTGGGGATGAGCAGTTCTTC. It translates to CASSFGQGLGDEQFF.

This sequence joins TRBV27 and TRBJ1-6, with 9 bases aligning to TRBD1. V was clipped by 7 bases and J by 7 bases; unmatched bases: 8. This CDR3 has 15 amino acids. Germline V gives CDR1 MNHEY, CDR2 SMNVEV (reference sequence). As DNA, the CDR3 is TGTGCCAGCACCTTTCTGGGGACAGGGAATTCACCCCTCCACTTT. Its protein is CASTFLGTGNSPLHF.

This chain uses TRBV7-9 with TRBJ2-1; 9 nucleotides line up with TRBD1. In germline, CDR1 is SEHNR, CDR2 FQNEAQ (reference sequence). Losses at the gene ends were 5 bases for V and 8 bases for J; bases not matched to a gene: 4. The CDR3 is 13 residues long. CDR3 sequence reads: CASSPTGGDEQFF. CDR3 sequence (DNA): TGTGCCAGCAGCCCTACAGGGGGCGATGAGCAGTTCTTC.

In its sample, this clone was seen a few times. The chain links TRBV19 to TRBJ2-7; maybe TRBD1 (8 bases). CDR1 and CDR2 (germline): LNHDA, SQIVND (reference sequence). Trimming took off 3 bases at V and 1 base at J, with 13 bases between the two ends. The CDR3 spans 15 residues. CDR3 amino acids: CASSMKQGGSYEQYF. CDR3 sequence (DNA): TGTGCCAGTAGTATGAAACAGGGGGGGTCCTACGAGCAGTACTTC.

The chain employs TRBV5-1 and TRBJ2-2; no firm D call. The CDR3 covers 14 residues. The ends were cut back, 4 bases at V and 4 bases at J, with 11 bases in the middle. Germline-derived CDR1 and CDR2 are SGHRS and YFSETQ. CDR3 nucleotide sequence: TGCGCCAGCAGCAGCGCCCGGTCCACCGGGGAGCTGTTTTTT. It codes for CASSSARSTGELFF. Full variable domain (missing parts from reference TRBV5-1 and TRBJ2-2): KAGVTQTPRYLIKTRGQQVTLSCSPISGHRSVSWYQQTPGQGLQFLFEYFSETQRNKGNFPGRFSGRQFSNSRSEMNVSTLELGDSALYLCASSSARSTGELFFGEGSRLTVL.

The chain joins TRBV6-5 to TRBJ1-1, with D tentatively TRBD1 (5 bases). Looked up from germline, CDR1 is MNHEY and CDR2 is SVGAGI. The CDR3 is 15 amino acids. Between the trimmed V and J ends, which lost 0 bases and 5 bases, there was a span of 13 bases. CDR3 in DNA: TGTGCCAGCAGTTACTCCTGGGGGGTGGGTACTGAAGCTTTCTTT. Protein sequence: CASSYSWGVGTEAFF.

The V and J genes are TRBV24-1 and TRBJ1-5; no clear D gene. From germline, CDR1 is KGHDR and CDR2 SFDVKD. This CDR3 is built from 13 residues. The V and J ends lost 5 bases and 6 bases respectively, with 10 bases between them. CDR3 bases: TGTGCCACCAGTGGCAGAGGCCCTCAGCCCCAGCATTTT. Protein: CATSGRGPQPQHF.

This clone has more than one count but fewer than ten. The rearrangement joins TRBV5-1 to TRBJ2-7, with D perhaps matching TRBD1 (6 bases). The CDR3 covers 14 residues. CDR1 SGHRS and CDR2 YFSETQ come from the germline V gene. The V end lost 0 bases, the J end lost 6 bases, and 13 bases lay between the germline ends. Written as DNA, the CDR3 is TGCGCCAGCAGCTTGGGTCTGGGGGCGGTCGAGCAGTACGTC. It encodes CASSLGLGAVEQYV.

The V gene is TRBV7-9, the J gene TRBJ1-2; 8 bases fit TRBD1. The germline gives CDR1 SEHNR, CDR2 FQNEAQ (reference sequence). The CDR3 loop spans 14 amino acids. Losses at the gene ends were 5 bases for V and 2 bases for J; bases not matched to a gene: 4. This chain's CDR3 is CASSRGQANYGYTF. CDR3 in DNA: TGTGCCAGCAGCAGGGGACAGGCAAACTATGGCTACACCTTC. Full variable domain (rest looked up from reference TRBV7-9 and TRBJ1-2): DTGVSQNPRHKITKRGQNVTFRCDPISEHNRLYWYRQTLGQGPEFLTYFQNEAQLEKSRLLSDRFSAERPKGSFSTLEIQRTEQGDSAMYLCASSRGQANYGYTFGSGTRLTVV.

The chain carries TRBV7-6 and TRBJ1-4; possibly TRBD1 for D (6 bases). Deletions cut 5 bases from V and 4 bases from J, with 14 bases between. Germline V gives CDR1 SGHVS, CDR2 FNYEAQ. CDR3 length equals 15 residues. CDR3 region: CASSLGGGVNEKLFF. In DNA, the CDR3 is TGTGCCAGCAGCCTAGGGGGAGGGGTTAATGAAAAACTGTTTTTT.

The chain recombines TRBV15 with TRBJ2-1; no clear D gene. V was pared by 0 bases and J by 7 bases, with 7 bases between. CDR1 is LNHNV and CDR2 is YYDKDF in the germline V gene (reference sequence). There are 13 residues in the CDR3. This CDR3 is CATSRDLLNEQFF. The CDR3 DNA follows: TGTGCCACCAGCAGAGATCTGTTGAATGAGCAGTTCTTC.

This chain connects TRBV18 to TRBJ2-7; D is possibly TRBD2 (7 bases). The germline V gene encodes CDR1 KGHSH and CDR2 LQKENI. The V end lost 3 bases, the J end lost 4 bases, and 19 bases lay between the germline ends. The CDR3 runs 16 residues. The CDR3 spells CASSPPRGAAGYEQYF. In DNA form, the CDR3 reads TGTGCCAGCTCACCCCCTCGGGGGGCGGCGGGGTACGAGCAGTACTTC.

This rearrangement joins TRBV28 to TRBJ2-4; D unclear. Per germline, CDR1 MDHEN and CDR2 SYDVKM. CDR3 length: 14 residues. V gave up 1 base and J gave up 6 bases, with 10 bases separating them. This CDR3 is CASSLSAQRNIQYF. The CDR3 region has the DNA TGTGCCAGCAGTTTATCGGCACAGAGAAACATTCAGTACTTC.

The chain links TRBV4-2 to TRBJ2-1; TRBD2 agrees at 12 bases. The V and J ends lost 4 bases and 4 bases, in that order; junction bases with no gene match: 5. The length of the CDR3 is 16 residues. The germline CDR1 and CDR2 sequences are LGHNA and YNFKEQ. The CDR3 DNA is TGTGCCAGCAGCCTTGGACTAGCGGGGAGATACAATGAGCAGTTCTTC. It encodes CASSLGLAGRYNEQFF.

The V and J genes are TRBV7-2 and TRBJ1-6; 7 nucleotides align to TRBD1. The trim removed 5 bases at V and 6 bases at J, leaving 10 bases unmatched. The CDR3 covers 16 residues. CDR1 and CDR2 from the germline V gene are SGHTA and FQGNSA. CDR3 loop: CASSGAGTAFNSPLHF. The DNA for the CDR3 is TGTGCCAGCAGCGGGGCCGGGACAGCATTTAATTCACCCCTCCACTTT.

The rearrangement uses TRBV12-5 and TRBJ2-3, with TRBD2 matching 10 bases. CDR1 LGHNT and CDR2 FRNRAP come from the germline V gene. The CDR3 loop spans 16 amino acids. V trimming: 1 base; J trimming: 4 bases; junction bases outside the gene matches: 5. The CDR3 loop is CASGLGAGGLADTQYF. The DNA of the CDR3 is TGTGCTAGTGGTTTGGGAGCGGGGGGGCTCGCAGATACGCAGTATTTT.

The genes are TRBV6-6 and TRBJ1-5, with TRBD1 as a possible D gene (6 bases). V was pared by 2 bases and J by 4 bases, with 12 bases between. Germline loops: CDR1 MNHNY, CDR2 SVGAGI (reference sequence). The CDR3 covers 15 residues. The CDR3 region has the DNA TGTGCCAGCAGTTACAGGGGGGGCGGTAATCAGCCCCAGCATTTT. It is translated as CASSYRGGGNQPQHF.

CDR3 sequence reads: CASSRQMNTEAFF. The CDR3 nucleotides are TGTGCCAGCAGTCGACAGATGAACACTGAAGCTTTCTTT. The chain couples TRBV7-8 to TRBJ1-1; possibly TRBD1 for D (5 bases). The CDR3 extends over 13 amino acids. Germline loops: CDR1 SGHVS, CDR2 FQNEAQ. V was pared by 6 bases and J by 0 bases, with 8 bases between.

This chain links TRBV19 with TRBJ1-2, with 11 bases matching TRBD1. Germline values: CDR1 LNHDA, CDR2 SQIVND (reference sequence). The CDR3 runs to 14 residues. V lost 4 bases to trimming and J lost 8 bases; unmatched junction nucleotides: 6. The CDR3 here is CASSSGQGAKGYTF. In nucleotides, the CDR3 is TGTGCCAGTAGTAGCGGACAGGGGGCGAAAGGCTACACCTTC.

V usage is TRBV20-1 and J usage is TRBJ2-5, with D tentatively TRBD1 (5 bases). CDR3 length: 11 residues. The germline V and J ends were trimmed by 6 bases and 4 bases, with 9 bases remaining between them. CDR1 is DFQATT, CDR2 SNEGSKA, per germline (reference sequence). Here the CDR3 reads CSAPQGETQYF. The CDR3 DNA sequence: TGCAGTGCCCCTCAGGGAGAGACCCAGTACTTC.